Below are 29 T cell receptor beta chains sequenced from a single sample in a study of T-cell memory formation after mild COVID-19. TCRdb fed the 5' RACE reads into MiXCR, producing one record per CDR3 protein. This sample carries approximately 210,000 distinct CDR3 sequences, around 16% of them seen once, and the ten largest clones take roughly 2.4%. Input material: PBMCs or a T cell subset sorted from them (not recorded which). The receptors were sampled from an adult woman who had mild COVID-19 (a few samples of this study predate the infection). Cell type and time point are not known.

CDR3 nucleotide sequence: TGTGCCAGCAGCTTAAGAGGGGGGCTGAACACTGAAGCTTTCTTT. It is translated as CASSLRGGLNTEAFF. The chain uses TRBV5-4 and TRBJ1-1, with TRBD1 as a possible D gene (6 bases). The CDR3 runs 15 residues. Germline V gives CDR1 SGHNT, CDR2 YYREEE (reference sequence). The V end was cut by 2 bases, the J end by 0 bases, with 11 bases between.

The table lists this clonotype with a few counts. In DNA form, the CDR3 reads TGTGCCAGCAGTCCGAGAACAGGAGAGGATGAAAAACTGTTTTTT. Residues: CASSPRTGEDEKLFF. This chain connects TRBV12-3 or TRBV12-4 to TRBJ1-4; TRBD1 is a possible D gene (5 bases). CDR3 length: 15 residues. The V gene lost 5 bases and the J gene lost 6 bases, with 16 bases spanning the gap.

Only a few counts were recorded for this clonotype. The chain is built from TRBV5-1 and TRBJ2-5; 11 nucleotides match TRBD2. The CDR3 contains 16 residues. Trimming removed 4 bases from V and 5 bases from J; junction bases left unmatched: 10. The germline V gene encodes CDR1 SGHRS and CDR2 YFSETQ. The CDR3 DNA reads TGCGCCAGCAGCCCCGGTAGCGGGGGGGCGCGGGAGACCCAGTACTTC. It yields the protein CASSPGSGGARETQYF.

This clonotype has just one count. The V call is TRBV15, the J call TRBJ2-2, with 8 bases aligning to TRBD1. V shed 6 bases and J 5 bases; nucleotides not matched to a gene: 8. Germline CDR1 LNHNV, CDR2 YYDKDF (reference sequence). The CDR3 contains 15 residues. The chain's CDR3 is CATRWAGGRTGELFF. The CDR3 nucleotides are TGTGCCACCAGGTGGGCAGGGGGCCGGACCGGGGAGCTGTTTTTT. Full variable domain (rest looked up from reference TRBV15 and TRBJ2-2): DAMVIQNPRYQVTQFGKPVTLSCSQTLNHNVMYWYQQKSSQAPKLLFHYYDKDFNNEADTPDNFQSRRPNTSFCFLDIRSPGLGDTAMYLCATRWAGGRTGELFFGEGSRLTVL.

This clonotype has only a few counts. This chain joins TRBV5-1 and TRBJ2-6, with D hard to call. There are 16 residues in the CDR3. V gave up 1 base and J gave up 4 bases, with 12 bases separating them. The germline V gene encodes CDR1 SGHRS and CDR2 YFSETQ. The CDR3 region is CASSLLGWTGANVLTF. DNA for the CDR3: TGCGCCAGCAGCTTGTTAGGGTGGACCGGGGCCAACGTCCTGACTTTC.

This clonotype has a handful of counts. V gene TRBV12-3 or TRBV12-4 combines with J gene TRBJ2-6; TRBD1 aligns across 8 bases. This CDR3 spans 17 amino acids. V lost 4 bases to trimming and J lost 0 bases; unmatched junction nucleotides: 5. The CDR3 is CASSSGTGISGANVLTF. CDR3 bases: TGTGCCAGCAGTTCAGGGACAGGAATCTCTGGGGCCAACGTCCTGACTTTC.

This clonotype has just a few counts. The genes are TRBV11-1 and TRBJ2-5; D is uncertain. This CDR3 contains 14 residues. Germline assignment: CDR1 SGHAT and CDR2 FQDESV (reference sequence). V lost 9 bases, J lost 1 base, and 15 bases lay in between. The DNA for the CDR3 is TGTGCCAGTGGTGGCAGGCCTATCCAAGAGACCCAGTACTTC. This gives the protein CASGGRPIQETQYF.

This clonotype has more than one count but fewer than ten. The chain links TRBV4-2 to TRBJ2-5; either TRBD1 or TRBD2 may fit D (5 bases each). Germline values: CDR1 LGHNA, CDR2 YNFKEQ. The CDR3 extends over 14 amino acids. V was clipped by 1 base and J by 5 bases, with 11 bases between them. CDR3 amino acids: CASSQGNGAETQYF. The DNA of the CDR3 is TGTGCCAGCAGCCAAGGGAACGGGGCGGAGACCCAGTACTTC.

This clonotype was recorded many times. This rearrangement joins TRBV7-2 to TRBJ2-2, with TRBD2 matching over 9 bases. The length of the CDR3 is 18 residues. Per germline, CDR1 SGHTA and CDR2 FQGNSA. The J segment lost 1 base and the V segment lost 8 bases, leaving 14 bases of the junction unmatched. CDR3 sequence (DNA): TGTGCCAGCCCCGCGGGGCTAGCGGGATCGGGGAACACCGGGGAGCTGTTTTTT. Amino acids: CASPAGLAGSGNTGELFF.

In this sample, this clonotype turned up a few times. J is TRBJ2-7 and V is TRBV3-1; no clear D. The CDR3 totals 13 residues. V was pared by 5 bases and J by 3 bases, with 11 bases between. The germline gives CDR1 LGHDT, CDR2 YNNKEL (reference sequence). The CDR3 DNA reads as TGTGCCAGCAGCTACGGTCGAGGCTACGAGCAGTACTTC. Translated, it gives CASSYGRGYEQYF.

The chain uses TRBV3-1 and TRBJ1-2, with a possible D match to TRBD1 (5 bases). Germline V gene data show CDR1 as LGHDT and CDR2 as YNNKEL (reference sequence). V shed 7 bases and J shed 4 bases, with 16 bases lying between them. The CDR3 has 14 residues. The CDR3 bases are TGTGCCAGCACCTTCAGCGACAGTATCTATGGCTACACCTTC. Translated, it gives CASTFSDSIYGYTF.

This clonotype was detected a few times. The J gene is TRBJ2-2, the V gene TRBV7-2; weak D call: TRBD2 (5 bases). The V gene's germline CDR1 is SGHTA and CDR2 FQGNSA. CDR3 length: 14 residues. V was cut by 1 base and J by 9 bases, with 12 bases left in between. Here the CDR3 reads CASSLVSAGRELFF. DNA of the CDR3: TGTGCCAGCAGCTTAGTATCGGCGGGCAGGGAGCTGTTTTTT.

J is TRBJ2-3 and V is TRBV6-4; D is unresolved. CDR1 is MRHNA and CDR2 is SNTAGT in the germline V gene. V was clipped by 5 bases and J by 7 bases, with 19 bases between them. This CDR3 is 15 amino acids long. CDR3 loop: CASSSIDGSAYTQYF. In DNA form, the CDR3 reads TGTGCCAGCAGTAGCATCGACGGGTCCGCCTATACGCAGTATTTT.

This clonotype was seen a handful of times. The CDR3, as DNA: TGTGCCACCAGCAGGAAGACAGGGGTTAGCAATGAGCAGTTCTTC. It codes for CATSRKTGVSNEQFF. The chain links TRBV15 to TRBJ2-1; 8 positions match TRBD1. Germline V gene lookup returns CDR1 LNHNV and CDR2 YYDKDF (reference sequence). V lost 3 bases and J lost 6; bases outside the gene matches: 7. This CDR3 is built from 15 residues.

This clonotype was seen more than once but under ten times. CDR3 coding DNA: TGCGCCAGCAGCTTCCCGGACGGACTCTCCTACGAGCAGTACTTC. This translates into CASSFPDGLSYEQYF. The chain is built from TRBV5-1 and TRBJ2-7; the D gene is possibly TRBD2 (5 bases). The CDR3 runs 15 residues. CDR1 SGHRS and CDR2 YFSETQ come from the germline V gene. V dropped 2 bases and J dropped 0 bases, with 12 bases sitting between them.

This clonotype was found a few times. The chain is built from TRBV5-5 and TRBJ2-7; no firm D call. The CDR3 totals 13 residues. Trimming took 1 base from V and 5 from J, leaving 10 bases between them. Germline CDR1 reads SGHKS; CDR2 reads YYEKEE (reference sequence). The CDR3: CASSLQVGHEQYF. CDR3 DNA: TGTGCCAGCAGCTTGCAGGTGGGTCACGAGCAGTACTTC.

This clonotype has just a few counts. This chain links TRBV5-6 with TRBJ2-7, with a tentative D call TRBD1 (6 bases). CDR1 is SGHDT and CDR2 is YYEEEE in the germline V gene. This CDR3 is 11 amino acids long. V lost 8 bases, J lost 1 base, and 7 bases lay in between. The CDR3 here is CASQGSYEQYF. Written as DNA, the CDR3 is TGTGCCAGTCAGGGGTCCTACGAGCAGTACTTC.

This sequence joins TRBV3-1 and TRBJ1-5; D remains ambiguous. CDR3 length: 14 amino acids. Trimming shortened V by 1 base and J by 6 bases, and 10 bases separated the two germline ends. Germline CDR1 reads LGHDT; CDR2 reads YNNKEL (reference sequence). The CDR3 sequence is CASSQVYSGQPQHF. The CDR3 DNA sequence: TGTGCCAGCAGCCAAGTCTATTCAGGTCAGCCCCAGCATTTT.

This clonotype was counted a few times. This CDR3 reads CASSPSGASYEQYF. The CDR3 DNA sequence: TGTGCCAGCAGCCCTAGCGGGGCCTCCTACGAGCAGTACTTC. This chain connects TRBV7-9 to TRBJ2-7; 9 bases map to TRBD2. The CDR3 spans 14 residues. Germline trimming cut 5 bases from V and 0 bases from J; bases unmatched to any gene: 2. Germline CDR1 is SEHNR and CDR2 is FQNEAQ (reference sequence).

This sequence joins TRBV11-2 and TRBJ1-1, with a weak D call TRBD1 (6 bases). Trimming cost V 0 bases and J 10 bases, with 12 bases left between them. Germline assignment: CDR1 SGHAT and CDR2 FQNNGV. The CDR3 runs 13 residues. For the CDR3, the DNA is TGTGCCAGCAGCTTAGATGAGGGGGGGCTAGCTTTCTTT. It specifies CASSLDEGGLAFF.

The chain combines TRBV6-5 with TRBJ2-4, with unresolved D. With 2 bases removed from V and 0 bases from J, the gap between germline ends came to 14 bases. The CDR3 has 17 amino acids. Germline CDR1 reads MNHEY; CDR2 reads SVGAGI. The CDR3 nucleotides read TGTGCCAGCAGTTACGCCTTCGGGCTGACAGCCAAAAACATTCAGTACTTC. Translated, it gives CASSYAFGLTAKNIQYF.

This sequence joins TRBV7-2 and TRBJ1-5, with 7 bases fitting TRBD1. Germline V lookup: CDR1 SGHTA, CDR2 FQGNSA. V lost 5 bases, J lost 2 bases, and 9 bases stayed unmatched. The CDR3 contains 16 residues. The DNA for the CDR3 is TGTGCCAGCAGCCCGAGACAGGGTTTGGGCAATCAGCCCCAGCATTTT. This encodes CASSPRQGLGNQPQHF.

The chain carries TRBV6-5 and TRBJ1-2; the D gene is possibly TRBD1 (6 bases). Deletions cut 2 bases from V and 4 bases from J, with 11 bases between. This CDR3 is built from 14 residues. Germline assignment: CDR1 MNHEY and CDR2 SVGAGI. The CDR3 DNA reads as TGTGCCAGCAGTTACACAGGACAGTCCTATGGCTACACCTTC. Encoded protein: CASSYTGQSYGYTF.

The chain carries TRBV29-1 and TRBJ2-3; D is unresolved. CDR3 size: 14 residues. V was trimmed by 7 bases and J by 3 bases, leaving 17 bases between them. Germline CDR1 is SQVTM and CDR2 is ANQGSEA. The CDR3 DNA follows: TGCAGCGCATCAATCGGGCCTGGGACAGATACGCAGTATTTT. Amino acid sequence: CSASIGPGTDTQYF.

CDR3 in amino acids: CASSGLSVDTEAFF. For the CDR3, the DNA is TGTGCCAGCAGTGGTCTTTCGGTGGACACTGAAGCTTTCTTT. The chain is built from TRBV2 and TRBJ1-1; D unresolved. In germline, CDR1 is SNHLY, CDR2 FYNNEI. V was clipped by 4 bases and J by 3 bases, with 12 bases between them. The length of the CDR3 is 14 residues.

The chain has TRBV6-5 and TRBJ2-7; 10 bases map to TRBD2. The CDR3 consists of 17 residues. Trimming removed 2 bases from V and 4 bases from J; junction bases left unmatched: 11. Germline V gives CDR1 MNHEY, CDR2 SVGAGI. The CDR3 sequence is CASSYDRASGRMYEQYF. In DNA form, the CDR3 reads TGTGCCAGCAGTTACGATAGGGCTAGCGGGAGAATGTACGAGCAGTACTTC.

V and J are TRBV2 and TRBJ1-5, with D possibly being TRBD1 (6 bases). This CDR3 is built from 16 residues. V lost 5 bases, J lost 0 bases, and 14 bases lay in between. CDR1 and CDR2 from the germline V gene are SNHLY and FYNNEI. CDR3 coding DNA: TGTGCCAGCAGTCCGGGACAAAGGTTTAGCAATCAGCCCCAGCATTTT. Translation gives CASSPGQRFSNQPQHF. Full variable domain (outside the CDR3, taken from reference TRBV2 and TRBJ1-5): EPEVTQTPSHQVTQMGQEVILRCVPISNHLYFYWYRQILGQKVEFLVSFYNNEISEKSEIFDDQFSVERPDGSNFTLKIRSTKLEDSAMYFCASSPGQRFSNQPQHFGDGTRLSIL.

This clonotype was counted between two and nine times. This rearrangement joins TRBV7-6 to TRBJ2-3, with D possibly TRBD2 on 5 matching bases. CDR1 is SGHVS, CDR2 FNYEAQ, per germline. V dropped 1 base and J dropped 4 bases, with 12 bases sitting between them. The CDR3 contains 15 residues. The CDR3 coding sequence is TGTGCCAGCAGCTTAGTCGGTTCGAGGGCAGATACGCAGTATTTT. This gives the protein CASSLVGSRADTQYF.

This clonotype was observed a handful of times. The V and J genes are TRBV20-1 and TRBJ1-5; possible D gene TRBD1, 6 bases. This CDR3 is 14 amino acids long. V lost 1 base to trimming and J lost 6 bases, with 13 bases between them. Per germline, CDR1 DFQATT and CDR2 SNEGSKA (reference sequence). The CDR3 region has the DNA TGCAGTGCTAGAGGGCCAGGGGTGCGTCAGCCCCAGCATTTT. It is translated as CSARGPGVRQPQHF.